This entry lists 15 T cell receptor beta chains sequenced from one sample in a study of Ad26.COV2.S vaccination and SARS-CoV-2 variants. The data were produced by immunoSEQ multiplex PCR, yet TCRdb's version contains in-frame clones alone and is incomplete. The sample shows over 400,000 clones, about 90% of them seen only once. Treatment specified: around 19 received Ad26.COV2.S at low or high dose, single or two shots; 5 received placebo; per-sample allocation not given. Day 63 following the first vaccine or placebo injection was when the samples were taken. Sequencing used peripheral blood, obtained in a trial of Ad26.COV2.S vaccine versus placebo. These receptors all stem from a person between 18 and 65 years old who received the Ad26.COV2.S COVID-19 vaccine or a placebo.

The chain employs TRBV6-2 or TRBV6-3 and TRBJ2-1; 7 bases align to TRBD1. Germline CDR1 MNHEY, CDR2 SVGEGT. J gave up 8 bases and V 3 bases, and 7 bases lay outside the gene matches. The CDR3 consists of 14 residues. CDR3 protein: CASSYETGIYEQFF. CDR3 bases: TGTGCCAGCAGTTATGAGACAGGGATTTATGAGCAGTTCTTC.

A few counts support this clone. The rearrangement joins TRBV14 to TRBJ1-2, with 8 bases identical to TRBD1. CDR3 length: 17 amino acids. J gave up 8 bases and V 1 base, and 15 bases lay outside the gene matches. The V gene's germline CDR1 is SGHDN and CDR2 FVKESK. Here the CDR3 reads CASSQVGARGLVEGYTF. The CDR3 bases are TGTGCCAGCAGCCAAGTAGGTGCCAGGGGGCTCGTGGAGGGCTACACCTTC.

The CDR3 DNA reads TGTGCCAGCAATATCGAGCTGAAGTACGAGCAGTACTTC. Translation gives CASNIELKYEQYF. The rearrangement links TRBV5-4 to TRBJ2-7; D gene unclear. V shed 6 bases and J shed 4 bases, with 14 bases lying between them. Germline CDR1 SGHNT, CDR2 YYREEE (reference sequence). This CDR3 is 13 amino acids long.

The V gene is TRBV4-3, the J gene TRBJ2-7; 7 positions match TRBD1. The CDR3 is 14 residues long. J lost 6 bases, V lost 4 bases, and 9 bases had no gene match. Germline V CDR1 and CDR2: LGHNA, YSLEER. The CDR3: CASSPGTVKLEQYF. CDR3 sequence (DNA): TGCGCCAGCAGCCCCGGGACAGTTAAGCTCGAGCAGTACTTC.

CDR3 region: CASKRTGYQETQYF. The CDR3 DNA is TGTGCCAGCAAACGGACAGGGTACCAAGAGACCCAGTACTTC. The V call is TRBV2, the J call TRBJ2-5, with TRBD1 matching over 8 bases. V lost 7 bases, J lost 0 bases, and 4 bases stayed unmatched. The CDR3 runs to 14 residues. In germline, CDR1 is SNHLY, CDR2 FYNNEI.

The sample holds one count of this clone. At one end the junction does not follow the germline gene, possibly because of a read error. DNA for the CDR3: TGCGCCAGCAGTCTTATGATAGCGGGGGGGCAAGTGACCCAGTACTTC. Translating gives CASSLMIAGGQVTQYF. This rearrangement joins TRBV23-1 to TRBJ2-5; 11 bases agree with TRBD2. TRBV23-1 is an ORF, with its function uncertain. The CDR3 covers 16 residues.

This sequence joins TRBV6-2 or TRBV6-3 and TRBJ1-2, with a possible D match to TRBD1 (6 bases). The CDR3 is made up of 13 amino acids. Deletions cut 5 bases from V and 8 bases from J, with 15 bases between. Germline-derived CDR1 and CDR2 are MNHEY and SVGEGT. The CDR3 is CASSPDRRGGYTF. The CDR3 DNA is TGTGCCAGCAGTCCAGACAGGCGAGGGGGCTACACCTTC.

V usage is TRBV4-3 and J usage is TRBJ2-6, with D hard to call. The length of the CDR3 is 16 residues. Germline V CDR1 and CDR2: LGHNA, YSLEER. V was clipped by 0 bases and J by 1 base, with 7 bases between them. CDR3 sequence: CASSQDGFSGANVLTF. The CDR3 nucleotides read TGCGCCAGCAGCCAAGATGGATTTTCTGGGGCCAACGTCCTGACTTTC.

The CDR3 bases are TGTGCCAGCAAAGGGACTAACGCTGAAGCTTTCTTT. Its protein is CASKGTNAEAFF. The chain joins TRBV7-9 to TRBJ1-1; a weak D match, TRBD1 (5 bases). With 7 bases removed from V and 6 bases from J, the gap between germline ends came to 12 bases. The CDR3 is made up of 12 amino acids. Germline V gives CDR1 SEHNR, CDR2 FQNEAQ (reference sequence).

The chain employs TRBV28 and TRBJ1-2; TRBD1 agrees at 9 bases. There are 20 residues in the CDR3. CDR1 is MDHEN, CDR2 SYDVKM, per germline. V was pared by 3 bases and J by 5 bases, with 22 bases of the junction left unmatched. The CDR3 reads CASSLARFLGQGRSGYGYTF. CDR3 DNA sequence: TGTGCCAGCAGTTTGGCGCGTTTCCTGGGACAGGGCCGATCAGGATATGGCTACACCTTC.

This chain links TRBV29-1 with TRBJ1-6, with TRBD1 as a possible D gene (5 bases). This CDR3 spans 16 amino acids. The germline V gene has CDR1 SQVTM and CDR2 ANQGSEA. V was pared by 6 bases and J by 4 bases, with 19 bases between. The CDR3 is CSVVGRTLGYNSPLHF. The CDR3 DNA is TGCAGCGTCGTGGGACGCACCTTGGGATATAATTCACCCCTCCACTTT.

This chain links TRBV7-8 with TRBJ2-7; TRBD1 agrees at 10 bases. The J segment lost 4 bases and the V segment lost 5 bases, leaving 11 bases of the junction unmatched. Germline V gene sequence: CDR1 SGHVS, CDR2 FQNEAQ. This CDR3 region has 16 residues. CDR3 region: CASSPGTGTGDYEQYF. The CDR3, as DNA: TGTGCCAGCAGCCCAGGGACGGGGACAGGGGATTACGAGCAGTACTTC.

This chain uses TRBV27 with TRBJ1-2, with 8 bases lining up with TRBD1. The CDR3 sequence is 14 residues long. From germline, CDR1 is MNHEY and CDR2 SMNVEV (reference sequence). After removal of 4 bases from V and 4 bases from J, the junction contained 5 bases not matched to a gene. CDR3 protein: CASSYAGTGYGYTF. CDR3 coding DNA: TGTGCCAGCAGTTACGCCGGGACAGGCTATGGCTACACCTTC.

This clone has just one count. The chain is built from TRBV5-1 and TRBJ2-1; D gene uncertain. The V gene's germline CDR1 is SGHRS and CDR2 YFSETQ. The CDR3 length is 15 residues. V was pared by 3 bases and J by 0 bases, with 10 bases between. The CDR3 DNA reads as TGCGCCAGCAGCTCTAGGGTCAGCTCCTACAATGAGCAGTTCTTC. Its translation is CASSSRVSSYNEQFF.

J is TRBJ2-7 and V is TRBV28, with 10 bases aligning to TRBD1. J gave up 2 bases and V 7 bases, and 11 bases lay outside the gene matches. This CDR3 contains 16 residues. Germline V gives CDR1 MDHEN, CDR2 SYDVKM. This chain's CDR3 is CASTRQGAIPTYEQYF. CDR3 nucleotides: TGTGCCAGCACCCGACAGGGGGCTATTCCAACCTACGAGCAGTACTTC.